These 14 T cell receptor beta chains came from one sample sequenced in a study of human thymus T cells. Produced via immunoSEQ multiplex PCR; TCRdb's table is partial and in-frame only. The data show tens of thousands of clones, roughly 94% seen once. The sample comprised blood. Receptors were obtained from a boy under three years old with a congenital heart defect but otherwise immunologically healthy.

Written as DNA, the CDR3 is TGCGCCAGCAGCTCCCGGGGGACAGGGGCTAACTATGGCTACACCTTC. Translating it yields CASSSRGTGANYGYTF. The chain links TRBV5-1 to TRBJ1-2; TRBD1 matches 10 bases. The CDR3 runs 16 residues. Trimming at V came to 3 bases and at J to 0 bases, leaving 5 bases not matched to a gene. The germline CDR1 and CDR2 sequences are SGHRS and YFSETQ.

The CDR3: CASSVRAGVTDTQYF. DNA for the CDR3: TGTGCCAGCAGTGTCCGAGCGGGAGTCACAGATACGCAGTATTTT. The chain couples TRBV2 to TRBJ2-3; 8 bases align to TRBD2. The germline V gene has CDR1 SNHLY and CDR2 FYNNEI. Trimming cost V 4 bases and J 2 bases; bases outside gene matches: 5. The CDR3 is 15 amino acids.

In this sample, this clone turned up once. CDR3 in DNA: TGTGCCAGCAGCAAAGCGCTCGGCAATGAGCAGTTCTTC. Residues: CASSKALGNEQFF. The V and J genes are TRBV21-1 and TRBJ2-1; the table's D call TRBD2 went unverified against the DNA. TRBV21-1 is a listed pseudogene. This CDR3 spans 13 amino acids.

This clone was recorded once. The chain couples TRBV19 to TRBJ1-2; 9 positions agree with TRBD1. Germline V gene sequence: CDR1 LNHDA, CDR2 SQIVND (reference sequence). Trimming at V came to 2 bases and at J to 7 bases, leaving 5 bases not matched to a gene. The CDR3 is 14 amino acids. CDR3 nucleotides: TGTGCCAGTAGTATAACAGGGACAGGGTTTGGCTACACCTTC. This sequence encodes CASSITGTGFGYTF.

V usage is TRBV7-9 and J usage is TRBJ2-1; D is ambiguous. The germline V gene encodes CDR1 SEHNR and CDR2 FQNEAQ (reference sequence). The CDR3 loop spans 12 amino acids. The ends were cut back, 5 bases at V and 4 bases at J, with 6 bases in the middle. The DNA of the CDR3 is TGTGCCAGCAGCACCCTATACAATGAGCAGTTCTTC. It translates to CASSTLYNEQFF.

This clone appeared once. The genes are TRBV28 and TRBJ2-6, with D perhaps matching TRBD2 (7 bases). V was shortened by 8 bases and J by 3 bases, with 14 bases between the two germline ends. Germline values: CDR1 MDHEN, CDR2 SYDVKM. The CDR3 has 15 amino acids. The CDR3 sequence is CASRPGGVGANVLTF. CDR3 nucleotides: TGTGCCAGCCGCCCGGGGGGCGTTGGGGCCAACGTCCTGACTTTC.

This clone has only one observation. V is TRBV6-1 and J is TRBJ2-3; D uncertain. This CDR3 has 13 amino acids. Germline V lookup: CDR1 MNHNS, CDR2 SASEGT. With 2 bases removed from V and 6 bases from J, the gap between germline ends came to 9 bases. The CDR3 DNA is TGTGCCAGCAGTGAAAGGATACTGGATACGCAGTATTTT. Amino acids: CASSERILDTQYF.

The V gene is TRBV2, the J gene TRBJ1-5, with TRBD1 matching over 7 bases. The CDR3 covers 17 residues. The J segment lost 3 bases and the V segment lost 7 bases, leaving 15 bases of the junction unmatched. Germline V CDR1 and CDR2: SNHLY, FYNNEI. In DNA form, the CDR3 reads TGTGCCAGCACCGTAGACAGGGAAGGGGGTCCCAATCAGCCCCAGCATTTT. Translation gives CASTVDREGGPNQPQHF.

With respect to this clone: Other DNA variants within this sample encode the same CDR3. The chain links TRBV6-6 to TRBJ1-4; D unclear. Germline V CDR1 and CDR2: MNHNY, SVGAGI (reference sequence). CDR3 length: 11 residues. V shed 3 bases and J shed 8 bases, with 4 bases lying between them. The CDR3 DNA is TGTGCCAGCAGTTATAGGGAAAAACTGTTTTTT. This translates into CASSYREKLFF.

The chain is built from TRBV5-1 and TRBJ1-4; possible D gene TRBD1, 6 bases. Germline CDR1 and CDR2: SGHRS and YFSETQ. The CDR3 has 15 amino acids. V gave up 6 bases and J gave up 8 bases, with 20 bases separating them. CDR3 nucleotides: TGCGCCAGCACCCGGAGGGGGGGAGAAGGCGAAAAACTGTTTTTT. Translating gives CASTRRGGEGEKLFF.

V gene TRBV4-1 combines with J gene TRBJ2-7; 13 bases line up with TRBD2. Trimming removed 4 bases from V and 2 bases from J; junction bases left unmatched: 2. CDR3 length: 15 amino acids. CDR1 is MGHRA and CDR2 is YSYEKL in the germline V gene. The CDR3 nucleotides are TGCGCCAGCAGCCGGGGACTAGCGGGGACCTACGAGCAGTACTTC. Its protein is CASSRGLAGTYEQYF.

J is TRBJ2-1 and V is TRBV6-4; 7 bases agree with TRBD1. This CDR3 contains 16 residues. Germline loops: CDR1 MRHNA, CDR2 SNTAGT. V shed 2 bases and J 4 bases; nucleotides not matched to a gene: 8. The CDR3 bases are TGTGCCAGCAGTGACATTGTGACAGGGTCGTACAATGAGCAGTTCTTC. Translating gives CASSDIVTGSYNEQFF.

This chain links TRBV9 with TRBJ2-3; 7 bases map to TRBD2. CDR3 length: 15 amino acids. Germline V gene sequence: CDR1 SGDLS, CDR2 YYNGEE. V shed 4 bases and J 5 bases; nucleotides not matched to a gene: 10. The CDR3 is CASSPLAGVRDTQYF. The DNA of the CDR3 is TGTGCCAGCAGCCCCCTCGCGGGGGTGAGAGATACGCAGTATTTT.

This sequence joins TRBV12-5 and TRBJ2-2; 9 nucleotides line up with TRBD1. The germline gives CDR1 LGHNT, CDR2 FRNRAP. Germline trimming cut 3 bases from V and 5 bases from J; bases unmatched to any gene: 19. The CDR3 contains 20 residues. The CDR3 region is CASGFLKLDRGFRVTGELFF. In DNA, the CDR3 is TGTGCTAGTGGTTTCCTTAAGCTGGACAGGGGTTTTCGTGTGACCGGGGAGCTGTTTTTT. Full variable domain (outside the CDR3, taken from reference TRBV12-5 and TRBJ2-2): DARVTQTPRHKVTEMGQEVTMRCQPILGHNTVFWYRQTMMQGLELLAYFRNRAPLDDSGMPKDRFSAEMPDATLATLKIQPSEPRDSAVYFCASGFLKLDRGFRVTGELFFGEGSRLTVL.